This section outlines one T cell receptor (beta chain) sequence together with its context. This CDR3 has 13 residues. Trimming pared 5 bases from V and 7 bases from J, leaving 15 bases between. CDR1 is SGHDN, CDR2 FVKESK, per germline. This entry comes from a study of blood T cell repertoires in COVID-19. Study at large: Acute and convalescent COVID-19 samples came from the United States, Italy and Spain. In each case, the material was cDNA or gDNA derived from T cells, B-cell-depleted T cells, or PBMCs.

Here immunoSEQ multiplex PCR was the method, and the copy in TCRdb shows in-frame clones only, minus some. This sample carries about 350,000 clones, 80% to 90% of them seen once, and the ten largest clones take 9.9%. The sequenced sample consisted of peripheral blood. This chain uses TRBV14 with TRBJ2-7; D perhaps matches TRBD1 (8 bases). This TCR derives from a man aged 25-45 years with COVID-19, enrolled during active disease. This chain's CDR3 is CASSGQGGWEQYF. CDR3 in DNA: TGTGCCAGCAGCGGACAGGGAGGGTGGGAGCAGTACTTC.